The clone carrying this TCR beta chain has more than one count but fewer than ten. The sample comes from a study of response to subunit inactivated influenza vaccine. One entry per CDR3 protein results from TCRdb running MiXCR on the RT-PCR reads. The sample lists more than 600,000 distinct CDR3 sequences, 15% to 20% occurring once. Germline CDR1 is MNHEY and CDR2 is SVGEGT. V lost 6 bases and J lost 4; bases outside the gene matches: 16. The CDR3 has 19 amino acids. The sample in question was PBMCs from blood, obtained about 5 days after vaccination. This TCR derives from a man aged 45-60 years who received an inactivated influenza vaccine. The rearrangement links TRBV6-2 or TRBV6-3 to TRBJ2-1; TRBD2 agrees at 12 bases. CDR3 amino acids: CASSLFRTSGAIVYNEQFF. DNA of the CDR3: TGTGCCAGCAGCCTCTTCCGGACTAGCGGGGCTATTGTGTACAATGAGCAGTTCTTC.